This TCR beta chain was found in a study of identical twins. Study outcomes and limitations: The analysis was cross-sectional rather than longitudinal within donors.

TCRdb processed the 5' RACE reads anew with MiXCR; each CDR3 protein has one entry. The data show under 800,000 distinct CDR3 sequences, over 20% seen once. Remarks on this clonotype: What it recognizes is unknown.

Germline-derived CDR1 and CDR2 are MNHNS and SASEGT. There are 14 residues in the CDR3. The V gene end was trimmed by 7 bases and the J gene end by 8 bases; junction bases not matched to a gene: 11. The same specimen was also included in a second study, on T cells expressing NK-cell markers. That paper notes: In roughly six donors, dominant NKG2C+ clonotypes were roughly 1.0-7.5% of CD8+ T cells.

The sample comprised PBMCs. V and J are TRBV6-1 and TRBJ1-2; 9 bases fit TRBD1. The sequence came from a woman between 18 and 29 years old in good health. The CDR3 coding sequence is TGTGCCAGCAAGGGACAGGGAGCGGTTAGGGGCTACACCTTC. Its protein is CASKGQGAVRGYTF.